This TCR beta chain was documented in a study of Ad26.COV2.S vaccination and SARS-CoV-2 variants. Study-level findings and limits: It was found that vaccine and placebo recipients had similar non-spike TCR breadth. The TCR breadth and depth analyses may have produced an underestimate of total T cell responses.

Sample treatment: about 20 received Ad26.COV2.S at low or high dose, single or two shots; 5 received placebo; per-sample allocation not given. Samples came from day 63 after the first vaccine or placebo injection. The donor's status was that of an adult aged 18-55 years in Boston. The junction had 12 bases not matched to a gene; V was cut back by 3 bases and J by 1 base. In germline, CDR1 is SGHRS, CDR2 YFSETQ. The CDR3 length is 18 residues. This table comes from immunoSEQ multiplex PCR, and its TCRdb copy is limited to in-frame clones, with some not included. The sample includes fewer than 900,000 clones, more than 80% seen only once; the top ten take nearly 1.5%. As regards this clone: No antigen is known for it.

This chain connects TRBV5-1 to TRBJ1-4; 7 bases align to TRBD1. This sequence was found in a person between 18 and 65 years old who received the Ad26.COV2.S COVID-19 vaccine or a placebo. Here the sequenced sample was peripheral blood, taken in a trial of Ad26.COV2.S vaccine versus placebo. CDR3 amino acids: CASSSTQGSHITNEKLFF. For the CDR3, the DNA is TGCGCCAGCAGCTCTACACAGGGGAGTCATATAACTAATGAAAAACTGTTTTTT.